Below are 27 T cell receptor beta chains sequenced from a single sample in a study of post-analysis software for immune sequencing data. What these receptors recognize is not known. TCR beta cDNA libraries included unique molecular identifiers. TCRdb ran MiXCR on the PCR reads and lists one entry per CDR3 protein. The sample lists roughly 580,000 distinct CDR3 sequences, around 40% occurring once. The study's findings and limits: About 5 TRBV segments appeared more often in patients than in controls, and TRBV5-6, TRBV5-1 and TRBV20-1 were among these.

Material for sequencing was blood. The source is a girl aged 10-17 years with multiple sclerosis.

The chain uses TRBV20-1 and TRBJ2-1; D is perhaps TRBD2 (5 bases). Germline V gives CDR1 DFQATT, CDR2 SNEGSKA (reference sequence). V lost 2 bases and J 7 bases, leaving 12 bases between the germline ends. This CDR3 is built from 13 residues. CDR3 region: CSARNLASNEQFF. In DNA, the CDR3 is TGCAGTGCTAGAAATTTAGCGAGTAATGAGCAGTTCTTC.

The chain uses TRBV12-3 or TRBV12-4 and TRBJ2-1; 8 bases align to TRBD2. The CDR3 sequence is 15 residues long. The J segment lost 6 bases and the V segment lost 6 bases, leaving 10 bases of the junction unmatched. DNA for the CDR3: TGTGCCAGCAGCCGCGCCGCGGGAGGAGTCAATGAGCAGTTCTTC. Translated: CASSRAAGGVNEQFF.

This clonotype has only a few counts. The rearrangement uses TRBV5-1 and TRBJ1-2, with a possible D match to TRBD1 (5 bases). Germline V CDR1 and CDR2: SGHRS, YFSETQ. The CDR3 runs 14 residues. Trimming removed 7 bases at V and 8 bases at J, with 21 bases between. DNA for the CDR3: TGCGCCAGCTCCGTTCCGGGGCCTCGGGCGGGCTACACCTTC. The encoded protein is CASSVPGPRAGYTF.

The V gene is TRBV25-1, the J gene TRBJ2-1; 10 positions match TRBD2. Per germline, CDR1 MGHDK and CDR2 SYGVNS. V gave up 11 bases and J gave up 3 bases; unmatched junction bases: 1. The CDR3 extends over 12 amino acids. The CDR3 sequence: CAGLADYNEQFF. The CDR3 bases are TGTGCCGGACTAGCGGACTACAATGAGCAGTTCTTC. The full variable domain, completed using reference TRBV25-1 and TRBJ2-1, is EADIYQTPRYLVIGTGKKITLECSQTMGHDKMYWYQQDPGMELHLIHYSYGVNSTEKGDLSSESTVSRIRTEHFPLTLESARPSHTSQYLCAGLADYNEQFFGPGTRLTVL.

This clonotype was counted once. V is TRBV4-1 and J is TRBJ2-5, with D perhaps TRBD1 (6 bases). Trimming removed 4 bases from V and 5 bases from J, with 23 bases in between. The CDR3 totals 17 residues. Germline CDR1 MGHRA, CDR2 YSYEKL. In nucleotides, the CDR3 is TGCGCCAGCAGCCTCCGTTCCGGGGCAGGGGAGAGGGAGACCCAGTACTTC. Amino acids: CASSLRSGAGERETQYF.

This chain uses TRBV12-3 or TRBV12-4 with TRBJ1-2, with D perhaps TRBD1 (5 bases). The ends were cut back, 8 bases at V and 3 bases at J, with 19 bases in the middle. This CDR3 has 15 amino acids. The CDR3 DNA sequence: TGTGCCAGCCGTCCCCTCCTGGGGGGGGACTATGGCTACACCTTC. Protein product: CASRPLLGGDYGYTF.

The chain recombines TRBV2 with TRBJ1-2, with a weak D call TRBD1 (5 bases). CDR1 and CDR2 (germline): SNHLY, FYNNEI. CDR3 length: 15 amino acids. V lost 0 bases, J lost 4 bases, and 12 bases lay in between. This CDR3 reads CASSEALLGGYGYTF. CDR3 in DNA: TGTGCCAGCAGTGAAGCGCTTCTGGGGGGCTATGGCTACACCTTC.

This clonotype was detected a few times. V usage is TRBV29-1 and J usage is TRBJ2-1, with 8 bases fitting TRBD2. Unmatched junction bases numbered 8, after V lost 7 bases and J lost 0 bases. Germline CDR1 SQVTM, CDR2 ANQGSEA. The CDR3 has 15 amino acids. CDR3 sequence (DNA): TGCAGCGCCGGAAAGCGGGGGAGCTCCTACAATGAGCAGTTCTTC. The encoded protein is CSAGKRGSSYNEQFF.

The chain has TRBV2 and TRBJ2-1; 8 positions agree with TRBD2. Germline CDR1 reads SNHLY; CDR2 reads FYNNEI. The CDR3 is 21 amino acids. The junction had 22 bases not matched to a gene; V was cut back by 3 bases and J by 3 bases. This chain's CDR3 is CASSEIPVIAGTLGRYNEQFF. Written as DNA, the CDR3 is TGTGCCAGCAGTGAGATCCCTGTGATAGCGGGGACCCTAGGACGCTACAATGAGCAGTTCTTC.

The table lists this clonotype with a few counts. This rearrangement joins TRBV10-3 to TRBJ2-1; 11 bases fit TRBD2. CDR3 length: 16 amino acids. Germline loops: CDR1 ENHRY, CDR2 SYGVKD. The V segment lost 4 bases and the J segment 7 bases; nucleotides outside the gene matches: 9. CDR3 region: CAISVNSGGVENEQFF. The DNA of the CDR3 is TGTGCCATCAGTGTAAATAGCGGGGGGGTCGAGAATGAGCAGTTCTTC.

The CDR3 sequence is CASSNLRDKYTDTQYF. CDR3 DNA sequence: TGTGCCAGCAGTAACCTCCGGGACAAGTACACAGATACGCAGTATTTT. The rearrangement links TRBV12-3 or TRBV12-4 to TRBJ2-3; perhaps TRBD1 as D (6 bases). V shed 5 bases and J shed 2 bases, with 17 bases lying between them. The CDR3 has 16 residues.

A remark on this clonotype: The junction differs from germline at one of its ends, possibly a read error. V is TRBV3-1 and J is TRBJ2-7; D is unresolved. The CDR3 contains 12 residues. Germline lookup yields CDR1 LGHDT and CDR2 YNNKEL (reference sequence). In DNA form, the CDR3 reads TGTGCCGGCAGCCAAGATCCCTACGAGCAGTACTTC. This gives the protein CAGSQDPYEQYF.

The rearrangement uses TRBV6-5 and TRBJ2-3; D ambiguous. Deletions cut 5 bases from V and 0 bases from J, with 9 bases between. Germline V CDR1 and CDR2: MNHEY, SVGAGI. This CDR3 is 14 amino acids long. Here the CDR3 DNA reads TGTGCCAGCAGTCCGACTCCGAGCACAGATACGCAGTATTTT. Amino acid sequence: CASSPTPSTDTQYF.

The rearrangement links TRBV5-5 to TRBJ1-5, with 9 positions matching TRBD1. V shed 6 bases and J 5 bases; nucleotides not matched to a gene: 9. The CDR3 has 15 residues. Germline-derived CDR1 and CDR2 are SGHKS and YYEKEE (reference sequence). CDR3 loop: CASTRTGDEDQPQHF. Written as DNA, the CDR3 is TGTGCCAGCACCAGGACAGGGGACGAGGATCAGCCCCAGCATTTT.

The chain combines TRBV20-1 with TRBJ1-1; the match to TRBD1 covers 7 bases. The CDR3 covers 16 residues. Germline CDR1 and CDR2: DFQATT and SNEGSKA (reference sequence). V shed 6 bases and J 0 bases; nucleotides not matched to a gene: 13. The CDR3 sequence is CSAPRPGQSMNTEAFF. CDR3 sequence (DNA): TGCAGTGCCCCAAGGCCGGGACAGAGCATGAACACTGAAGCTTTCTTT.

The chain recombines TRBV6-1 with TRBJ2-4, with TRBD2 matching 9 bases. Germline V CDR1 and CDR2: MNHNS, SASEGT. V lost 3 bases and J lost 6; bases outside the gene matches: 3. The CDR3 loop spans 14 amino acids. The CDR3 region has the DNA TGTGCCAGCAGTGACGGCGGGGGGGTAAACATTCAGTACTTC. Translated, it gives CASSDGGGVNIQYF.

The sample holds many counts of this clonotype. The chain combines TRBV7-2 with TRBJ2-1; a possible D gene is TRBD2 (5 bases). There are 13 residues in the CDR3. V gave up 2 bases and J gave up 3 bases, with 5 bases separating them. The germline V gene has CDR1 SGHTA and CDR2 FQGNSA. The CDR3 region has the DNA TGTGCCAGCAGCTTAACTAGCTACAATGAGCAGTTCTTC. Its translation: CASSLTSYNEQFF.

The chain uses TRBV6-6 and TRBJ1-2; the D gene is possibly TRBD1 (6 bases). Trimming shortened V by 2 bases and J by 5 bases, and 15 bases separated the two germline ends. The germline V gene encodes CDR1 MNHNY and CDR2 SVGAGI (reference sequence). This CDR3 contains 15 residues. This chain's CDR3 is CASSYTPGQIYGYTF. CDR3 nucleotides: TGTGCCAGCAGTTACACTCCCGGACAGATTTATGGCTACACCTTC.

In DNA form, the CDR3 reads TGTGCCAGCAGCGTAGGACCGGGGACAGCTAGCACAGATACGCAGTATTTT. This encodes CASSVGPGTASTDTQYF. This chain joins TRBV9 and TRBJ2-3; 7 positions agree with TRBD1. There are 17 residues in the CDR3. Germline assignment: CDR1 SGDLS and CDR2 YYNGEE. After removal of 0 bases from V and 0 bases from J, the junction contained 7 bases not matched to a gene.

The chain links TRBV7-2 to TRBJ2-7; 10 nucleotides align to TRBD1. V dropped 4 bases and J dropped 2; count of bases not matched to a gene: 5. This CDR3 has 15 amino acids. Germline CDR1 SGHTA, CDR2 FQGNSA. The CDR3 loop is CASSSRGTGAYEQYF. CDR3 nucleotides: TGTGCCAGCAGCTCTAGGGGGACAGGGGCCTACGAGCAGTACTTC. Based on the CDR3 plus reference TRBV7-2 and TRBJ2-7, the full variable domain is GAGVSQSPSNKVTEKGKDVELRCDPISGHTALYWYRQSLGQGLEFLIYFQGNSAPDKSGLPSDRFSAERTGGSVSTLTIQRTQQEDSAVYLCASSSRGTGAYEQYFGPGTRLTVT.

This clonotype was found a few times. CDR3 protein: CASSTLSGAGQFF. CDR3 DNA: TGTGCCAGTAGTACCCTTAGCGGGGCTGGGCAGTTCTTC. This chain uses TRBV19 with TRBJ2-1; TRBD2 matches 8 bases. The CDR3 extends over 13 amino acids. From germline, CDR1 is LNHDA and CDR2 SQIVND (reference sequence). The V and J ends lost 4 bases and 12 bases, in that order; junction bases with no gene match: 8.

This chain's CDR3 is CAISVSMVDRSKNIQYF. The CDR3 DNA reads as TGTGCCATCAGTGTGTCGATGGTAGACAGGTCAAAAAACATTCAGTACTTC. The chain combines TRBV10-3 with TRBJ2-4; possibly TRBD1 for D (6 bases). The CDR3 covers 17 residues. The V end was cut by 4 bases, the J end by 4 bases, with 20 bases between. CDR1 is ENHRY, CDR2 SYGVKD, per germline.

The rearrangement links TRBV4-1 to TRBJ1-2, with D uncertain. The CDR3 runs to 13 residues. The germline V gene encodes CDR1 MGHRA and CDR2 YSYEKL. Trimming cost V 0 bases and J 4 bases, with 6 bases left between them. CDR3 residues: CASSQDTVYGYTF. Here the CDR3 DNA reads TGCGCCAGCAGCCAAGACACGGTCTATGGCTACACCTTC.

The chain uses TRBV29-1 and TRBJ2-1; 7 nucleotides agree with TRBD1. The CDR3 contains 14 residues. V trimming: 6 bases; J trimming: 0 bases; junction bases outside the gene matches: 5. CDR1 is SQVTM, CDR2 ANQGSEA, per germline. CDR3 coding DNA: TGCAGCGTCAGCAGGGGGAGCTCCTACAATGAGCAGTTCTTC. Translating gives CSVSRGSSYNEQFF.

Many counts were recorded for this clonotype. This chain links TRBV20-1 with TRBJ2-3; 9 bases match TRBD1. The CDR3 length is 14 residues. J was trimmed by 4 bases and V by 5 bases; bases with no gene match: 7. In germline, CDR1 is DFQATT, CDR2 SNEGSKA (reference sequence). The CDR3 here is CSAGGQGDADTQYF. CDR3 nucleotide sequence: TGCAGTGCTGGGGGACAGGGCGACGCAGATACGCAGTATTTT.

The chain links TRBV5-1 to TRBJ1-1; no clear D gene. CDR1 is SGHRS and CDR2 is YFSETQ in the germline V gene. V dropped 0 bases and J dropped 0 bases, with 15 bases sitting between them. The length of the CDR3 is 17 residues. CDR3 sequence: CASSLDPGPSMNTEAFF. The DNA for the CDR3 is TGCGCCAGCAGCTTGGATCCGGGTCCATCCATGAACACTGAAGCTTTCTTT.

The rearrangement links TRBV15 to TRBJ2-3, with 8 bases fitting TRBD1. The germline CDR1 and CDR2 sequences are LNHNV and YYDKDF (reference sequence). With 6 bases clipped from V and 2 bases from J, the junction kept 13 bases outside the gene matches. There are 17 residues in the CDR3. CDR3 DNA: TGTGCCACCAGTAGTACCGACCGGGACAGGAACACAGATACGCAGTATTTT. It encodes CATSSTDRDRNTDTQYF.